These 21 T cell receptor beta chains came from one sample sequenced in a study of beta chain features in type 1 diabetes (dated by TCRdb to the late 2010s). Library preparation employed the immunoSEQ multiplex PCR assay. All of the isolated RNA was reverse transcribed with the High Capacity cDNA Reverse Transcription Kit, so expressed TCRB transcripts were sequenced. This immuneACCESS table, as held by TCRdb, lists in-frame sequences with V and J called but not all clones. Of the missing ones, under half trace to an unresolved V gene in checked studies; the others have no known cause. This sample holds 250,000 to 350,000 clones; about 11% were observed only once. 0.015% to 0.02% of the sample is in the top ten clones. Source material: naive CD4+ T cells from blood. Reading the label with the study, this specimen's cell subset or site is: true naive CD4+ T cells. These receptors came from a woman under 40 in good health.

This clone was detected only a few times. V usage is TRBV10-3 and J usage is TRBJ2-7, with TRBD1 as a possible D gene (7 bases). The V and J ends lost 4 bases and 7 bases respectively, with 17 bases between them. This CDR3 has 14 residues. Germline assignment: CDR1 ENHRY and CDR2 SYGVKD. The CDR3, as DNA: TGTGCCATCAGTGTAGGAGGGGGCCTCGGGGAGCAGTACTTC. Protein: CAISVGGGLGEQYF.

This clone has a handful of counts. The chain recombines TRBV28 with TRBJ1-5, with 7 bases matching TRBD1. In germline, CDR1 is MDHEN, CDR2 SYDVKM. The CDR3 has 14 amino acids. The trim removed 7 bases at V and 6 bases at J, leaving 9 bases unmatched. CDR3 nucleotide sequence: TGTGCCAGCACCCTCGACAGGGTGCCTCAGCCCCAGCATTTT. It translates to CASTLDRVPQPQHF.

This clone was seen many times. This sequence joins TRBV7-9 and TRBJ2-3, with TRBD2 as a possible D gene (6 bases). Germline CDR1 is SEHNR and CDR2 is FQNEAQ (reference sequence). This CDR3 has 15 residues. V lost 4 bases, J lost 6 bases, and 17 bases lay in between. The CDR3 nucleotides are TGTGCCAGCAGCTCCCGGGAGATCCGATCGGATACGCAGTATTTT. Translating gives CASSSREIRSDTQYF.

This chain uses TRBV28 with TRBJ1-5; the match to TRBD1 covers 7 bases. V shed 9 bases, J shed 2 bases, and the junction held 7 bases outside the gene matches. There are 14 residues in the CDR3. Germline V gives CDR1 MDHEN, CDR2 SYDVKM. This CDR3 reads CASYGTGGNQPQHF. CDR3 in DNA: TGTGCCAGTTACGGTACAGGGGGCAATCAGCCCCAGCATTTT.

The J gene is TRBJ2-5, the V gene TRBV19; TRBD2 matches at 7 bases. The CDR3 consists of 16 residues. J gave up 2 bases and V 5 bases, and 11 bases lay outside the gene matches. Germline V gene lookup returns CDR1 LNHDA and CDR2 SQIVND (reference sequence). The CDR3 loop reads CASSRLGEGLQETQYF. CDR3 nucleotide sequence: TGTGCCAGTAGTCGCCTGGGGGAGGGTCTGCAAGAGACCCAGTACTTC.

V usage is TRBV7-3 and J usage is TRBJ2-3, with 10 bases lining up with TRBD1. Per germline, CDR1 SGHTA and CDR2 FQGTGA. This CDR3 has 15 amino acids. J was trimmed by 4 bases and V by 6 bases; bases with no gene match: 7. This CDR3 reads CASRSGTGVSDTQYF. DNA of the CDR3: TGTGCCAGCAGGTCCGGGACAGGGGTGTCAGATACGCAGTATTTT.

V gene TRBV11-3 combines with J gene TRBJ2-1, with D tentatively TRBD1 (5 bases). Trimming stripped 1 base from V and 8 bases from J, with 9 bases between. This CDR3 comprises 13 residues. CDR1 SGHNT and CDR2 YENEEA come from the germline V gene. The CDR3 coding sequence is TGTGCCAGCAGCTTAGGCAGGGCCCATGAGCAGTTCTTC. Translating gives CASSLGRAHEQFF.

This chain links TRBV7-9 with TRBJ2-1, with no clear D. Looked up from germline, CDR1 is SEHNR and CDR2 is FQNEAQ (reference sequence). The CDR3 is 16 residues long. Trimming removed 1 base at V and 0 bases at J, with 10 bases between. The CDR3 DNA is TGTGCCAGCAGCTTAGGGGCAGGCCGCTCCTACAATGAGCAGTTCTTC. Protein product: CASSLGAGRSYNEQFF. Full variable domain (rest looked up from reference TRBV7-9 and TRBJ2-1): DTGVSQNPRHKITKRGQNVTFRCDPISEHNRLYWYRQTLGQGPEFLTYFQNEAQLEKSRLLSDRFSAERPKGSFSTLEIQRTEQGDSAMYLCASSLGAGRSYNEQFFGPGTRLTVL.

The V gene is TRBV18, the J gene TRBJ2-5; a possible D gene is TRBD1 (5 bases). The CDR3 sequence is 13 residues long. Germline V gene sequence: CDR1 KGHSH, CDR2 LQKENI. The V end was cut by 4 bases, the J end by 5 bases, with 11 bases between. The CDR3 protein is CASSRGLGETQYF. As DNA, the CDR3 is TGTGCCAGCTCACGGGGCCTGGGGGAGACCCAGTACTTC.

The CDR3 nucleotides read TGTGCCAGCTCGCAGGGGAGTGGTGGACACAATGAGCAGTTCTTC. As protein: CASSQGSGGHNEQFF. V gene TRBV18 combines with J gene TRBJ2-1; D is perhaps TRBD1 (6 bases). Germline V gene data show CDR1 as KGHSH and CDR2 as LQKENI. This CDR3 has 15 residues. Trimming left V 6 bases short and J 5 bases short, with 17 bases between. The entire variable domain, with the rest obtained from reference TRBV18 and TRBJ2-1, is as follows: NAGVMQNPRHLVRRRGQEARLRCSPMKGHSHVYWYRQLPEEGLKFMVYLQKENIIDESGMPKERFSAEFPKEGPSILRIQQVVRGDSAAYFCASSQGSGGHNEQFFGPGTRLTVL.

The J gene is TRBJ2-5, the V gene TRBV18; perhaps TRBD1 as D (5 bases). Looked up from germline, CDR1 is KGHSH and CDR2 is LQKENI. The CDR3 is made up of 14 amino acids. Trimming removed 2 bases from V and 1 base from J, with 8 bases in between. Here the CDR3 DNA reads TGTGCCAGCTCACCAGAAGGGGTCCAAGAGACCCAGTACTTC. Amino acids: CASSPEGVQETQYF.

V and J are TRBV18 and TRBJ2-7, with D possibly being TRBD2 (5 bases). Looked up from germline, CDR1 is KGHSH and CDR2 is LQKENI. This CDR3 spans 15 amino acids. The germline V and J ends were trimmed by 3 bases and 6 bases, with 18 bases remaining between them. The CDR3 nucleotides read TGTGCCAGCTCACCCGCGGGCGGAGACGGTTCCGAGCAGTACTTC. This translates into CASSPAGGDGSEQYF.

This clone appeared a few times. CDR3 in DNA: TGTGCCAGCAAGAAGGGACTACAAGAGACCCAGTACTTC. Translation gives CASKKGLQETQYF. The chain links TRBV25-1 to TRBJ2-5; 7 bases agree with TRBD2. V gave up 7 bases and J gave up 2 bases; unmatched junction bases: 4. The CDR3 runs 13 residues. Looked up from germline, CDR1 is MGHDK and CDR2 is SYGVNS.

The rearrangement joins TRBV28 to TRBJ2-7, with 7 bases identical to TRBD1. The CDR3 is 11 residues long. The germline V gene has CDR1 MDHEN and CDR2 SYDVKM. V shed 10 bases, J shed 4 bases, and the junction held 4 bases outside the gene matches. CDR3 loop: CAKQGKYEQYF. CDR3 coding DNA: TGTGCCAAACAGGGGAAGTACGAGCAGTACTTC. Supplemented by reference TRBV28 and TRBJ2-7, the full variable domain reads DVKVTQSSRYLVKRTGEKVFLECVQDMDHENMFWYRQDPGLGLRLIYFSYDVKMKEKGDIPEGYSVSREKKERFSLILESASTNQTSMYLCAKQGKYEQYFGPGTRLTVT.

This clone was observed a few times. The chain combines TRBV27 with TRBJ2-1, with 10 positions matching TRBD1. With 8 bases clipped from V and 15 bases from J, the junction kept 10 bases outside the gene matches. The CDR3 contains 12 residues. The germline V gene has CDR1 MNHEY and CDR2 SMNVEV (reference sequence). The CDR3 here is CASYGTGAVAFF. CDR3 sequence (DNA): TGTGCCAGCTATGGGACAGGGGCGGTGGCGTTCTTC.

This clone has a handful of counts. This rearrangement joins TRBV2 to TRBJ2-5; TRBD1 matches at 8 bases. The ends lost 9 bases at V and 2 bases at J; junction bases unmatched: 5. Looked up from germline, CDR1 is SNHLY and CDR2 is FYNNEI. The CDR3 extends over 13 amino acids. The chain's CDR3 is CASTGTGQETQYF. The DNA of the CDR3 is TGTGCCAGTACGGGGACAGGACAAGAGACCCAGTACTTC.

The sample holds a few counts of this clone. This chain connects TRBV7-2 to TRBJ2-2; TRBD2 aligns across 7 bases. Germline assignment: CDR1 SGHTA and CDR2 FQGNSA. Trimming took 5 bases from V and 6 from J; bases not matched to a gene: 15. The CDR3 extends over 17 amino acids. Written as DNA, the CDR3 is TGTGCCAGCAGCACCCCGCGAGGGACTACTCTACCCGGGGAGCTGTTTTTT. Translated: CASSTPRGTTLPGELFF.

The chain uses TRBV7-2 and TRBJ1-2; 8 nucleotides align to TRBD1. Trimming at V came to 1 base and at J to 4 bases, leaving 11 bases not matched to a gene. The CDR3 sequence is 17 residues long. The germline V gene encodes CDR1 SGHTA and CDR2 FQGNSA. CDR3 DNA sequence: TGTGCCAGCAGCTTAGGGCAGGGGGCGCGGGTTGTCTATGGCTACACCTTC. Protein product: CASSLGQGARVVYGYTF.

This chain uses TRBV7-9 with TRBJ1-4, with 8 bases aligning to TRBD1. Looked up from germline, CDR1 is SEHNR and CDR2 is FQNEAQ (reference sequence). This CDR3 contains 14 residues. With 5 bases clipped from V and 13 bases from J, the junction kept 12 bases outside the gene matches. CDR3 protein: CASSTTGVGEGLFF. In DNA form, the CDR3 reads TGTGCCAGCAGCACGACAGGGGTTGGGGAGGGACTGTTTTTT. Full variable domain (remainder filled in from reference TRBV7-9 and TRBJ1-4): DTGVSQNPRHKITKRGQNVTFRCDPISEHNRLYWYRQTLGQGPEFLTYFQNEAQLEKSRLLSDRFSAERPKGSFSTLEIQRTEQGDSAMYLCASSTTGVGEGLFFGSGTQLSVL.

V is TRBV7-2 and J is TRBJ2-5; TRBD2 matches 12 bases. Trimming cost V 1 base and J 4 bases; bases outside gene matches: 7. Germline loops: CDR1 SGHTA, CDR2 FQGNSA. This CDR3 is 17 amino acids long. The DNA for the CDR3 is TGTGCCAGCAGCTTAGGGACTAGCGGGATTAAGGGAGAGACCCAGTACTTC. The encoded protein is CASSLGTSGIKGETQYF.

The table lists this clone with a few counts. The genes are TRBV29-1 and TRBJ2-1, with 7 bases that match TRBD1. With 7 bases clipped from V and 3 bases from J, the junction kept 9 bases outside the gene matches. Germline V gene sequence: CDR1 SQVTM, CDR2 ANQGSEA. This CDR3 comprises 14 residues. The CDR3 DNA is TGCAGCGGGACCAGGACAGGAAACTACAATGAGCAGTTCTTC. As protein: CSGTRTGNYNEQFF.